A single sample gave rise to the 22 T cell receptor beta chains below, sequenced in a study of OX40 agonist ivuxolimab in advanced cancers. The repertoire was sequenced with immunoSEQ multiplex PCR; TCRdb's copy has only in-frame clones and lacks some. Here the sample spans some 99,000 clones, roughly 94% being singletons. The sequencing used CD4+ or CD8+ T cells sorted from blood, collected in a trial of the OX40 agonist ivuxolimab. These receptors originate from an adult with an advanced solid tumor such as melanoma, head and neck, liver or kidney cancer.

The chain joins TRBV9 to TRBJ2-1, with D perhaps assigned TRBD1 or TRBD2 (5 bases each). The CDR3 has 13 amino acids. Between the trimmed V and J ends, which lost 1 base and 6 bases, there was a span of 8 bases. From germline, CDR1 is SGDLS and CDR2 YYNGEE. The CDR3 is CASSVRGRNEQFF. The CDR3 DNA follows: TGTGCCAGCAGCGTACGGGGACGCAATGAGCAGTTCTTC.

The rearrangement uses TRBV10-3 and TRBJ1-1, with TRBD1 matching over 7 bases. The CDR3 consists of 15 residues. Germline V lookup: CDR1 ENHRY, CDR2 SYGVKD. V was pared by 2 bases and J by 1 base, with 4 bases of the junction left unmatched. CDR3 DNA: TGTGCCATCAGTGAGCGACAGGGTCGGAACACTGAAGCTTTCTTT. This translates into CAISERQGRNTEAFF.

The rearrangement links TRBV13 to TRBJ2-3, with 11 bases identical to TRBD2. Germline values: CDR1 PRHDT, CDR2 FYEKMQ (reference sequence). CDR3 size: 17 residues. The junction had 10 bases not matched to a gene; V was cut back by 4 bases and J by 4 bases. CDR3 in amino acids: CASSSPPTSGSPDTQYF. The CDR3 nucleotides are TGTGCCAGCAGCTCCCCTCCAACTAGCGGGAGCCCAGATACGCAGTATTTT.

V usage is TRBV28 and J usage is TRBJ2-5, with D perhaps being TRBD1 or TRBD2 (5 bases each). V lost 5 bases to trimming and J lost 5 bases, with 18 bases between them. This CDR3 has 15 amino acids. Germline V gives CDR1 MDHEN, CDR2 SYDVKM. CDR3 in DNA: TGTGCCAGCAGTCACCAAGACGGGGCGCGGGAGACCCAGTACTTC. It translates to CASSHQDGARETQYF.

The chain links TRBV6-5 to TRBJ1-5, with 10 bases matching TRBD1. Germline V lookup: CDR1 MNHEY, CDR2 SVGAGI. CDR3 length: 16 amino acids. The trim removed 2 bases at V and 5 bases at J, leaving 6 bases unmatched. Here the CDR3 reads CASSYRRTGGHQPQHF. The CDR3 DNA reads TGTGCCAGCAGTTACCGAAGGACAGGGGGTCATCAGCCCCAGCATTTT.

The rearrangement uses TRBV7-8 and TRBJ2-3; 13 bases agree with TRBD2. J lost 5 bases, V lost 2 bases, and 7 bases had no gene match. This CDR3 has 17 residues. Germline V gene lookup returns CDR1 SGHVS and CDR2 FQNEAQ. The CDR3 DNA reads TGTGCCAGCAGCTTAACCTTACTAGCGGGGGGGATAGATACGCAGTATTTT. Translated, it gives CASSLTLLAGGIDTQYF.

The rearrangement joins TRBV5-6 to TRBJ1-1, with a possible D match to TRBD1 (6 bases). Trimming removed 3 bases from V and 1 base from J, with 10 bases in between. This CDR3 has 14 residues. Germline V lookup: CDR1 SGHDT, CDR2 YYEEEE. CDR3 DNA: TGTGCCAGCAGCTACATAGGGGGGAACACTGAAGCTTTCTTT. Translated, it gives CASSYIGGNTEAFF.

This CDR3 is CASARSLSNQPQHF. In DNA, the CDR3 is TGTGCCAGCGCCCGGTCCCTTAGCAATCAGCCCCAGCATTTT. The chain recombines TRBV7-9 with TRBJ1-5; D ambiguous. The V gene lost 8 bases and the J gene lost 0 bases, with 11 bases spanning the gap. CDR3 length: 14 amino acids. CDR1 is SEHNR and CDR2 is FQNEAQ in the germline V gene (reference sequence).

The V call is TRBV12-5, the J call TRBJ2-7; no clear D gene. Looked up from germline, CDR1 is LGHNT and CDR2 is FRNRAP. Trimming cost V 3 bases and J 4 bases, with 4 bases left between them. The CDR3 is 11 residues long. Here the CDR3 reads CASGFQYEQYF. CDR3 DNA: TGTGCTAGTGGTTTTCAGTACGAGCAGTACTTC.

The chain has TRBV19 and TRBJ2-2; TRBD2 matches at 15 bases. Looked up from germline, CDR1 is LNHDA and CDR2 is SQIVND (reference sequence). CDR3 length equals 18 residues. With 5 bases clipped from V and 1 base from J, the junction kept 5 bases outside the gene matches. DNA for the CDR3: TGTGCCAGTAGTCCTTTGGGACTAGCGGGAGGGAACACCGGGGAGCTGTTTTTT. The encoded protein is CASSPLGLAGGNTGELFF.

This chain links TRBV18 with TRBJ2-5, with 7 nucleotides matching TRBD1. The germline CDR1 and CDR2 sequences are KGHSH and LQKENI. This CDR3 region has 16 residues. V gave up 3 bases and J gave up 1 base; unmatched junction bases: 8. The CDR3 protein is CASSPLSRGSQETQYF. In DNA, the CDR3 is TGTGCCAGCTCACCTTTGAGCAGGGGGTCCCAAGAGACCCAGTACTTC.

The gene calls are TRBV6-5 and TRBJ1-5; D remains unclear. The CDR3 is made up of 13 amino acids. Germline lookup yields CDR1 MNHEY and CDR2 SVGAGI. Trimming took off 0 bases at V and 9 bases at J, with 9 bases between the two ends. DNA of the CDR3: TGTGCCAGCAGTTACTCCGGTCCTGGGCCCCAGCATTTT. It encodes CASSYSGPGPQHF.

This chain joins TRBV18 and TRBJ1-1; TRBD1 agrees at 9 bases. This CDR3 region has 14 residues. With 3 bases clipped from V and 6 bases from J, the junction kept 5 bases outside the gene matches. Looked up from germline, CDR1 is KGHSH and CDR2 is LQKENI. The CDR3 reads CASSPPGQGAEAFF. The DNA for the CDR3 is TGTGCCAGCTCACCGCCGGGACAGGGCGCTGAAGCTTTCTTT.

The rearrangement uses TRBV7-3 and TRBJ2-6; a possible D gene is TRBD2 (6 bases). The V gene's germline CDR1 is SGHTA and CDR2 FQGTGA. Deletions cut 5 bases from V and 0 bases from J, with 14 bases between. The CDR3 length is 17 residues. The CDR3 is CASSTGTGSSGANVLTF. CDR3 in DNA: TGTGCCAGCAGCACCGGGACCGGGAGCTCTGGGGCCAACGTCCTGACTTTC.

CDR3 in DNA: TGTGCCAGCAGTTACAGATCAGGCGCCTACGAGCAGTACTTC. Amino acid sequence: CASSYRSGAYEQYF. This chain connects TRBV6-5 to TRBJ2-7; D not resolved. V lost 2 bases to trimming and J lost 2 bases, with 10 bases between them. The length of the CDR3 is 14 residues. Germline V gives CDR1 MNHEY, CDR2 SVGAGI.

The chain couples TRBV29-1 to TRBJ1-2; possibly TRBD1 for D (5 bases). Looked up from germline, CDR1 is SQVTM and CDR2 is ANQGSEA. Trimming removed 7 bases from V and 4 bases from J, with 16 bases in between. The CDR3 length is 13 residues. The CDR3 spells CSGGNRDGYGYTF. DNA for the CDR3: TGCAGCGGCGGGAACCGGGACGGCTATGGCTACACCTTC. The full variable domain, completed using reference TRBV29-1 and TRBJ1-2, is SAVISQKPSRDICQRGTSLTIQCQVDSQVTMMFWYRQQPGQSLTLIATANQGSEATYESGFVIDKFPISRPNLTFSTLTVSNMSPEDSSIYLCSGGNRDGYGYTFGSGTRLTVV.

The V gene is TRBV19, the J gene TRBJ1-2; D is unresolved. Trimming removed 6 bases from V and 4 bases from J, with 9 bases in between. CDR3 length: 12 residues. Germline V CDR1 and CDR2: LNHDA, SQIVND (reference sequence). The CDR3 DNA is TGTGCCAGTAGCCTGACCCCCTATGGCTACACCTTC. Its translation: CASSLTPYGYTF.

This clone occurred once. The chain carries TRBV7-8 and TRBJ2-3; D may be TRBD2 (7 bases). From germline, CDR1 is SGHVS and CDR2 FQNEAQ. The CDR3 is 14 residues long. With 10 bases removed from V and 9 bases from J, the gap between germline ends came to 23 bases. CDR3 sequence reads: CATRGARQKGTQYF. CDR3 coding DNA: TGTGCCACCCGGGGGGCCAGGCAAAAGGGGACGCAGTATTTT. Full variable domain (remainder filled in from reference TRBV7-8 and TRBJ2-3): GAGVSQSPRYKVAKRGQDVALRCDPISGHVSLFWYQQALGQGPEFLTYFQNEAQLDKSGLPSDRFFAERPEGSVSTLKIQRTQQEDSAVYLCATRGARQKGTQYFGPGTRLTVL.

V is TRBV7-2 and J is TRBJ2-1; 11 nucleotides agree with TRBD1. The length of the CDR3 is 15 residues. J lost 2 bases, V lost 4 bases, and 1 base had no gene match. Germline CDR1 and CDR2: SGHTA and FQGNSA. The chain's CDR3 is CASSSGQGAYNEQFF. The CDR3 DNA reads TGTGCCAGCAGCTCGGGACAGGGGGCCTACAATGAGCAGTTCTTC.

This rearrangement joins TRBV30 to TRBJ2-7, with 7 bases that match TRBD2. The length of the CDR3 is 15 residues. Germline-derived CDR1 and CDR2 are GTSNPN and SVGIG (reference sequence). J was trimmed by 0 bases and V by 3 bases; bases with no gene match: 8. The CDR3 bases are TGTGCCTGGAGAGGCGGGAGCATTGCCTCCTACGAGCAGTACTTC. This translates into CAWRGGSIASYEQYF. Full variable domain (rest looked up from reference TRBV30 and TRBJ2-7): SQTIHQWPATLVQPVGSPLSLECTVEGTSNPNLYWYRQAAGRGLQLLFYSVGIGQISSEVPQNLSASRPQDRQFILSSKKLLLSDSGFYLCAWRGGSIASYEQYFGPGTRLTVT.

This clone was counted a single time. The J gene is TRBJ2-3, the V gene TRBV28, with 8 bases that match TRBD1. V was pared by 5 bases and J by 2 bases, with 9 bases of the junction left unmatched. Germline CDR1 reads MDHEN; CDR2 reads SYDVKM. CDR3 length: 16 amino acids. The CDR3 sequence is CASSRGTGTTTDTQYF. CDR3 in DNA: TGTGCCAGCAGTAGGGGGACAGGAACCACCACAGATACGCAGTATTTT.

This clone was recorded only once. This chain joins TRBV7-2 and TRBJ1-1; possible D gene TRBD1, 5 bases. The V and J ends lost 0 bases and 0 bases respectively, with 8 bases between them. CDR3 size: 15 residues. Per germline, CDR1 SGHTA and CDR2 FQGNSA. CDR3 DNA: TGTGCCAGCAGCTTAGCGGGGGGGTTGAACACTGAAGCTTTCTTT. As protein: CASSLAGGLNTEAFF.